This T cell receptor beta chain is drawn from a study of blood T cell repertoires in COVID-19. The overall study: Sites in the United States, Italy and Spain provided acute and convalescent COVID-19 samples. Sources were T cells, B-cell-depleted T cells, or PBMCs; the material itself was cDNA or gDNA.

In the original processing: Reference gene primer amplification gave nucleated cell count estimates. Data came from immunoSEQ multiplex PCR; TCRdb stores just in-frame clones and leaves some out. V, J and clone size are taken as reported in that table, and D and trimming were inferred from the DNA itself. The data show roughly 350,000 clones, roughly 88% seen once. The source material was peripheral blood. This receptor was identified in a woman aged 50 to 65 with active or convalescent COVID-19.

The CDR3 protein is CASSLAAYGEGTEAFF. In DNA, the CDR3 is TGTGCCAGCAGCTTAGCTGCTTATGGGGAGGGCACTGAAGCTTTCTTT. The chain joins TRBV7-9 to TRBJ1-1, with D hard to call. V shed 0 bases and J shed 4 bases, with 15 bases lying between them. Germline V lookup: CDR1 SEHNR, CDR2 FQNEAQ (reference sequence). The CDR3 contains 16 residues.